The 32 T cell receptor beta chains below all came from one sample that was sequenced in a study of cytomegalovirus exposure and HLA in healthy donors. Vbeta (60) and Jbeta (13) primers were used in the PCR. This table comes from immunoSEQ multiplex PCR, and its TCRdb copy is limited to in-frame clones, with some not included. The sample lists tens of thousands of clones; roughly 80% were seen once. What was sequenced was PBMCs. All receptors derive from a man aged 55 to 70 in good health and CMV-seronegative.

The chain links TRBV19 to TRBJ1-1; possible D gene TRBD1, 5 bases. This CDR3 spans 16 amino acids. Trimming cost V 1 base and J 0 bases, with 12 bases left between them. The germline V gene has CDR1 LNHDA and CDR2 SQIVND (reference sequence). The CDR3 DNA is TGTGCCAGTAGTATAGCGGCAGGGTATGTGAACACTGAAGCTTTCTTT. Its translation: CASSIAAGYVNTEAFF.

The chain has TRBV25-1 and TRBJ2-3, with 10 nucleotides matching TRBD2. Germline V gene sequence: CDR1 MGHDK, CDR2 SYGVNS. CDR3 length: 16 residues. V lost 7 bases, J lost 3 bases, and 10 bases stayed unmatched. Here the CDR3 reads CASNPGTSGNTDTQYF. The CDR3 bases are TGTGCCAGCAACCCTGGAACTAGCGGGAATACAGATACGCAGTATTTT.

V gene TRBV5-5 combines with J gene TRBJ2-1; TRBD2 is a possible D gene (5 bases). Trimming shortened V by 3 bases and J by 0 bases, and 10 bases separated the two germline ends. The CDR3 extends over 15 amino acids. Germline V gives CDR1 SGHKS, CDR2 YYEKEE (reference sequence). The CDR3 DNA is TGTGCCAGCAGCTCGGACTGGGGCTCCTACAATGAGCAGTTCTTC. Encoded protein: CASSSDWGSYNEQFF.

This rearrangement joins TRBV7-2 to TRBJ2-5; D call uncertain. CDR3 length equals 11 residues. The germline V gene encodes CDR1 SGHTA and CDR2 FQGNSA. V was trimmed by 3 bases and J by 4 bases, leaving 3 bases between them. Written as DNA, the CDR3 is TGTGCCAGCAGCTTTAGAGAGACCCAGTACTTC. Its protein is CASSFRETQYF.

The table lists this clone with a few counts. CDR3 sequence (DNA): TGTGCCAGCAGTAACAGCGGGGGGGCCATAGATACGCAGTATTTT. This sequence encodes CASSNSGGAIDTQYF. The V call is TRBV25-1, the J call TRBJ2-3; the match to TRBD2 covers 10 bases. In germline, CDR1 is MGHDK, CDR2 SYGVNS. The ends lost 5 bases at V and 5 bases at J; junction bases unmatched: 7. CDR3 length equals 15 residues. Complete variable domain (other parts from reference TRBV25-1 and TRBJ2-3): EADIYQTPRYLVIGTGKKITLECSQTMGHDKMYWYQQDPGMELHLIHYSYGVNSTEKGDLSSESTVSRIRTEHFPLTLESARPSHTSQYLCASSNSGGAIDTQYFGPGTRLTVL.

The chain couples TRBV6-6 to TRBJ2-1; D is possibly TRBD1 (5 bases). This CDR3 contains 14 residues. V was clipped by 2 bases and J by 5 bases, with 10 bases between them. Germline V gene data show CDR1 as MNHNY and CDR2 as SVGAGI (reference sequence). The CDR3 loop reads CASSYRGDDNEQFF. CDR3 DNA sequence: TGTGCCAGCAGTTACAGGGGTGACGACAATGAGCAGTTCTTC.

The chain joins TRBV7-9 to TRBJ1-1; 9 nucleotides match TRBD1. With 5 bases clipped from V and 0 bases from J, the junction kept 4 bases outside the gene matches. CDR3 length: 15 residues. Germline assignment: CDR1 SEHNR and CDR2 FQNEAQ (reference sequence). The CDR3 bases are TGTGCCAGCAGCAAGGGACAGGGTATGAACACTGAAGCTTTCTTT. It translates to CASSKGQGMNTEAFF.

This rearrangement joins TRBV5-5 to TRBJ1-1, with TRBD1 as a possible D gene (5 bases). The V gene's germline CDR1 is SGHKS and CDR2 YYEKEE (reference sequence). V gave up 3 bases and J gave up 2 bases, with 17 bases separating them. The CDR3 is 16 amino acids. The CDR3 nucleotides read TGTGCCAGCAGCTCAGGATCAGGGATTTTTAACACTGAAGCTTTCTTT. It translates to CASSSGSGIFNTEAFF.

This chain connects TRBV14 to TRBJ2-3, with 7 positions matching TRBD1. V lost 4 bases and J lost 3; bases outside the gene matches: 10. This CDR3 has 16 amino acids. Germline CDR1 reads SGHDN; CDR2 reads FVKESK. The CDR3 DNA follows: TGTGCCAGCAGCCGGATCGACAGGGCTGGGACAGATACGCAGTATTTT. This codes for CASSRIDRAGTDTQYF. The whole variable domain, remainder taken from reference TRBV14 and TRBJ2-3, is EAGVTQFPSHSVIEKGQTVTLRCDPISGHDNLYWYRRVMGKEIKFLLHFVKESKQDESGMPNNRFLAERTGGTYSTLKVQPAELEDSGVYFCASSRIDRAGTDTQYFGPGTRLTVL.

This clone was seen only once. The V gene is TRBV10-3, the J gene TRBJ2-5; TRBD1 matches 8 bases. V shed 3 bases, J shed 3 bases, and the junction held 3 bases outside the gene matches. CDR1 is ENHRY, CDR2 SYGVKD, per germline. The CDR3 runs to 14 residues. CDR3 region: CAISDRGLEETQYF. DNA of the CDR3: TGTGCCATCAGTGACAGGGGGCTTGAAGAGACCCAGTACTTC.

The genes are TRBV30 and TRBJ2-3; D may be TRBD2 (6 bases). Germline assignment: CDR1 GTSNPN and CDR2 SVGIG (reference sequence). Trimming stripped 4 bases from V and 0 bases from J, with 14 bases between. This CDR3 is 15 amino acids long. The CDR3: CAWNSPGTSTDTQYF. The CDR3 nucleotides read TGTGCCTGGAATTCGCCGGGGACTAGCACAGATACGCAGTATTTT.

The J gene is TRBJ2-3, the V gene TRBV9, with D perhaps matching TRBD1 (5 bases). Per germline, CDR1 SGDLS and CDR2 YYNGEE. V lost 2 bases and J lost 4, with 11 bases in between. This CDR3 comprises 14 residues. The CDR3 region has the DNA TGTGCCAGCAGCGTTAGGGAAGGGGCAGATACGCAGTATTTT. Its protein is CASSVREGADTQYF.

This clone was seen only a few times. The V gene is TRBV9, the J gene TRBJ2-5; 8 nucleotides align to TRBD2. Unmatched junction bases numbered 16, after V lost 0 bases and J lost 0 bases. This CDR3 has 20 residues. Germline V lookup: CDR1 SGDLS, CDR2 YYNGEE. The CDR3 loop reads CASSVGLAGARSTYQETQYF. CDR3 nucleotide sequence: TGTGCCAGCAGCGTAGGGCTAGCGGGTGCCCGGAGTACGTACCAAGAGACCCAGTACTTC.

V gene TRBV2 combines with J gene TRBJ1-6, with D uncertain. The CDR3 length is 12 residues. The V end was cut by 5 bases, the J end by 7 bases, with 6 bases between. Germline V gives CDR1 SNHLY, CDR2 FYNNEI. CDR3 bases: TGTGCCAGCAGTCCATCCAATTCACCCCTCCACTTT. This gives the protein CASSPSNSPLHF.

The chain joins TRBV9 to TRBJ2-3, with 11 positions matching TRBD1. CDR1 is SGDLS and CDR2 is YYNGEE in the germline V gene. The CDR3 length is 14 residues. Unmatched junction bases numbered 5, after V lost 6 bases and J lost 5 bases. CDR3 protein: CASTGQGAGDTQYF. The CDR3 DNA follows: TGTGCCAGCACCGGACAGGGGGCCGGAGATACGCAGTATTTT.

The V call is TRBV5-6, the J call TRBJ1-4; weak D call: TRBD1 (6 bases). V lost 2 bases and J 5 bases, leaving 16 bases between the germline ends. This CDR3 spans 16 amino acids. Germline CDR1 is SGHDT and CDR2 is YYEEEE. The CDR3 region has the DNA TGTGCCAGCAGCTTTAGAATAGGGACAAGGAATGAAAAACTGTTTTTT. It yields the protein CASSFRIGTRNEKLFF.

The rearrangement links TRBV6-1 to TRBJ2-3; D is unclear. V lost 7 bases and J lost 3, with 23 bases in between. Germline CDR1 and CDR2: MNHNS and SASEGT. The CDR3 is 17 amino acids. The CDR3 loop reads CASNDQLGSGGTDTQYF. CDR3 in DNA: TGTGCCAGCAATGATCAGTTAGGTTCGGGTGGTACAGATACGCAGTATTTT.

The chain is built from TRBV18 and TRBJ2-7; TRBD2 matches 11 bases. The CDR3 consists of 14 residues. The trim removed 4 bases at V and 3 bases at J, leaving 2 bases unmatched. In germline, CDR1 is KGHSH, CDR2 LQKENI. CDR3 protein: CASSLTSGDYEQYF. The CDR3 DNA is TGTGCCAGCTCACTGACTAGCGGGGACTACGAGCAGTACTTC. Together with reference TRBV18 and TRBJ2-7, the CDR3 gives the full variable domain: NAGVMQNPRHLVRRRGQEARLRCSPMKGHSHVYWYRQLPEEGLKFMVYLQKENIIDESGMPKERFSAEFPKEGPSILRIQQVVRGDSAAYFCASSLTSGDYEQYFGPGTRLTVT.

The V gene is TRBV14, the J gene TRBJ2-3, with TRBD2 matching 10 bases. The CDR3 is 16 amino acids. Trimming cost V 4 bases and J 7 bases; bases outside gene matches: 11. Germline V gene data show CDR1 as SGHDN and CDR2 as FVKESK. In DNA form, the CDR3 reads TGTGCCAGCAGCCGGGGGGCTAGCGGGAGAGGGAATACGCAGTATTTT. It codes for CASSRGASGRGNTQYF.

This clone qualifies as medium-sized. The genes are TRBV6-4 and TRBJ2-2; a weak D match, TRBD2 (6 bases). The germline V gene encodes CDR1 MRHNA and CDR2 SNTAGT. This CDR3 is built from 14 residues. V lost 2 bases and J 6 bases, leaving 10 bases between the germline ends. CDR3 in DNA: TGTGCCAGCAGTGACGGGCGGGATTCCGGGGAGCTGTTTTTT. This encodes CASSDGRDSGELFF.

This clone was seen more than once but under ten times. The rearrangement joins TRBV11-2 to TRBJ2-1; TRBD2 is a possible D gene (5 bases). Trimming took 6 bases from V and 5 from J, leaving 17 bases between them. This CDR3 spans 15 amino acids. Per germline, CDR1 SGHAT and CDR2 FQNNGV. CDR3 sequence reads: CASSSGVIKDNEQFF. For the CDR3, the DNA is TGTGCCAGCAGTTCCGGGGTCATAAAGGACAATGAGCAGTTCTTC. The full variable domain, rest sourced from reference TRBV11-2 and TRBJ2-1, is EAGVAQSPRYKIIEKRQSVAFWCNPISGHATLYWYQQILGQGPKLLIQFQNNGVVDDSQLPKDRFSAERLKGVDSTLKIQPAKLEDSAVYLCASSSGVIKDNEQFFGPGTRLTVL.

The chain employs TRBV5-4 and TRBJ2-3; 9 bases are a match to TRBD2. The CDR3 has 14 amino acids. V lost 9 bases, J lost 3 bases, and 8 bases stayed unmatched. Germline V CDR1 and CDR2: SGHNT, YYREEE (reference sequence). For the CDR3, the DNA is TGTGCCACGGTCGGCGGGAGGGGAACAGATACGCAGTATTTT. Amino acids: CATVGGRGTDTQYF.

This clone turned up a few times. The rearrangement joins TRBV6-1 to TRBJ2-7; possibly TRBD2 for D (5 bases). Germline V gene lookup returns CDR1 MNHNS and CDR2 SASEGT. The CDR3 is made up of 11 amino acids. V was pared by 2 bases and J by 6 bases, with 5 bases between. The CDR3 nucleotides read TGTGCCAGCAGTGAACGGGGCGAGCAGTACTTC. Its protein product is CASSERGEQYF.

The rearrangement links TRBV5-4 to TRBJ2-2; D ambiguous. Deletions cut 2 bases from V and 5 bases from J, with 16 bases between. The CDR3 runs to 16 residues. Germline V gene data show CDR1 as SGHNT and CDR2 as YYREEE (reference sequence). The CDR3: CASSFRLGVGTGELFF. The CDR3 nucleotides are TGTGCCAGCAGCTTCCGTCTAGGAGTAGGAACCGGGGAGCTGTTTTTT.

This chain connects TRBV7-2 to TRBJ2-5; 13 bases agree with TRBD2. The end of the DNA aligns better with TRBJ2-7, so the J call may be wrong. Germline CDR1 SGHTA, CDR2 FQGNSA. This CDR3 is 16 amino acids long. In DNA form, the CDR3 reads TGTGCCAGCAGCCAATCGACTAGCGGGAGGTTCTACGAGCAGTACTTC. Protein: CASSQSTSGRFYEQYF.

The CDR3, as DNA: TGCAGCGTTGGACAGGGAGTCGAGCAGTACTTC. This sequence encodes CSVGQGVEQYF. J is TRBJ2-7 and V is TRBV29-1, with 7 bases aligning to TRBD1. V was clipped by 4 bases and J by 6 bases; unmatched bases: 3. Germline CDR1 and CDR2: SQVTM and ANQGSEA. This CDR3 spans 11 amino acids.

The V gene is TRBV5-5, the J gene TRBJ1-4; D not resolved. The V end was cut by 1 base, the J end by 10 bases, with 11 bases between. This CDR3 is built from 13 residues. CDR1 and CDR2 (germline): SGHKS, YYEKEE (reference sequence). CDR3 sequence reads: CASSLLDTPKLFF. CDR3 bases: TGTGCCAGCAGCTTGCTAGATACGCCAAAACTGTTTTTT.

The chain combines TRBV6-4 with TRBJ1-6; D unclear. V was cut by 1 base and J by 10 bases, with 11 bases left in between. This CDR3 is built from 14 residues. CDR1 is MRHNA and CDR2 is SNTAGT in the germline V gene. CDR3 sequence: CASSDFGVGSPLHF. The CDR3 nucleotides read TGTGCCAGCAGTGACTTCGGGGTAGGCTCACCCCTCCACTTT.

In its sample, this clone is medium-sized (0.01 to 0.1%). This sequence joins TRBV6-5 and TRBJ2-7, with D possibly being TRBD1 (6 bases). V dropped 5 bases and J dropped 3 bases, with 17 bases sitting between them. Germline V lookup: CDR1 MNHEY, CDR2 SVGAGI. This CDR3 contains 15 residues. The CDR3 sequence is CASSPDRSSYYEQYF. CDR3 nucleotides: TGTGCCAGCAGTCCGGACAGATCCAGTTACTACGAGCAGTACTTC.

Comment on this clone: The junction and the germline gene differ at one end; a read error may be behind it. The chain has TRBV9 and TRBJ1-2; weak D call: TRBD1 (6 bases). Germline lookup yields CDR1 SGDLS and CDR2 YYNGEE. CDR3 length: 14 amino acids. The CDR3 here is CASSRFQGHYGYPF. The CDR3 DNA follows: TGTGCCAGCTCCCGATTTCAGGGGCACTATGGCTACCCCTTC.

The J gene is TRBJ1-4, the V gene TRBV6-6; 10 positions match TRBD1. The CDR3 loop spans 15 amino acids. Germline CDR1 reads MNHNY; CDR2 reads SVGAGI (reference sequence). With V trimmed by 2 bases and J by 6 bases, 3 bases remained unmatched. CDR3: CASSYGDRGHEKLFF. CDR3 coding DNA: TGTGCCAGCAGTTACGGGGACAGGGGTCATGAAAAACTGTTTTTT.

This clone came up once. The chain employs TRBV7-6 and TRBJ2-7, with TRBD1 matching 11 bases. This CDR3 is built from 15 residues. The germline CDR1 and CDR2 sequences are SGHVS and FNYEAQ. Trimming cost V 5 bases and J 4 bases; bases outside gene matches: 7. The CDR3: CASSQRTGGQYEQYF. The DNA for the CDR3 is TGTGCCAGCAGCCAGCGGACAGGGGGCCAGTACGAGCAGTACTTC.